Presented here are 6 T cell receptor beta chains from one specimen sequenced in a study of T cell responses to AZD1222 COVID-19 vaccine. TCRdb's table, derived via immunoSEQ multiplex PCR, lists solely in-frame clones and lacks some. The sample consists of roughly 97,000 clones, 89% of them appearing once. Sample: peripheral blood, taken on day 0 of AZD1222 vaccination. The source of these receptors is an adult in good health.

The chain couples TRBV5-1 to TRBJ2-1; D may be TRBD2 (5 bases). The germline CDR1 and CDR2 sequences are SGHRS and YFSETQ. V dropped 8 bases and J dropped 5 bases, with 14 bases sitting between them. The CDR3 runs 13 residues. CDR3 in amino acids: CASQRMGDNEQFF. The DNA of the CDR3 is TGCGCCAGTCAGCGGATGGGTGACAATGAGCAGTTCTTC.

This chain joins TRBV9 and TRBJ2-3; D remains unclear. The CDR3 loop spans 15 amino acids. From germline, CDR1 is SGDLS and CDR2 YYNGEE. Trimming pared 3 bases from V and 2 bases from J, leaving 13 bases between. The CDR3 nucleotides read TGTGCCAGCAGCGAGGTGTCGCTATCCACAGATACGCAGTATTTT. It codes for CASSEVSLSTDTQYF.

Details on this clone: The germline gene is not matched at one end of the junction; a read error may be the cause. CDR3 nucleotide sequence: TGTGCCAGCAGCAGCGACAGAGCGGGGGCAGGTTTT. Its translation is CASSSDRAGAGF. The genes are TRBV7-8 and TRBJ2-3; 8 bases line up with TRBD2. Germline V gene sequence: CDR1 SGHVS, CDR2 FQNEAQ. The CDR3 runs 12 residues.

The V and J genes are TRBV7-9 and TRBJ2-3, with D tentatively TRBD2 (6 bases). The V end was cut by 1 base, the J end by 2 bases, with 13 bases between. This CDR3 comprises 16 residues. CDR1 and CDR2 from the germline V gene are SEHNR and FQNEAQ (reference sequence). CDR3 sequence reads: CASSLGPSENTDTQYF. In nucleotides, the CDR3 is TGTGCCAGCAGCTTAGGTCCTAGCGAAAACACAGATACGCAGTATTTT.

The V gene is TRBV9, the J gene TRBJ2-7; 9 bases fit TRBD1. Germline V lookup: CDR1 SGDLS, CDR2 YYNGEE. With V trimmed by 4 bases and J by 3 bases, 8 bases remained unmatched. CDR3 length equals 15 residues. The CDR3 nucleotides are TGTGCCAGCAGCCCCTCGAGGGACAGGGACTACGAGCAGTACTTC. It encodes CASSPSRDRDYEQYF.

The V gene is TRBV11-2, the J gene TRBJ1-2, with 8 bases aligning to TRBD1. CDR3 length: 14 amino acids. Losses at the gene ends were 7 bases for V and 3 bases for J; bases not matched to a gene: 7. The germline V gene encodes CDR1 SGHAT and CDR2 FQNNGV. The CDR3 DNA sequence: TGTGCCAGCACCGCAGCAGGGGGCGACTATGGCTACACCTTC. It translates to CASTAAGGDYGYTF.